The TCR beta chain under discussion was sequenced for a study of metastatic and nonmetastatic thyroid tumors. Patients had received no treatment of any kind before thyroid surgery. CDR1 is SGHRS and CDR2 is YFSETQ in the germline V gene. V dropped 2 bases and J dropped 0 bases, with 14 bases sitting between them. There are 16 residues in the CDR3. TCRdb ran MiXCR on the PCR reads. The sample comprises about 85,000 clones, 8.6% of which are singletons, and roughly 10% rests with the top ten. This clone has a count of ten or more. Sample: blood. This receptor was taken from a female donor with papillary thyroid cancer or a benign thyroid nodule (not recorded which). Some clones in this sample may be carry-over from other donors' samples. V and J are TRBV5-1 and TRBJ2-5, with D perhaps being TRBD1 or TRBD2 (6 bases each). CDR3 bases: TGCGCCAGCAGCTTAGGGGGGATAACTAACCAAGAGACCCAGTACTTC. Translating gives CASSLGGITNQETQYF. The full variable domain, in which reference TRBV5-1 and TRBJ2-5 provide the parts outside the CDR3, is KAGVTQTPRYLIKTRGQQVTLSCSPISGHRSVSWYQQTPGQGLQFLFEYFSETQRNKGNFPGRFSGRQFSNSRSEMNVSTLELGDSALYLCASSLGGITNQETQYFGPGTRLLVL.